Listed below are T cell receptor beta chains from one sample, sequenced in a study of tumor and adjacent non-tumor tissue in lung cancer. TCRdb re-derived calls from the multiplex PCR reads in MiXCR, one entry per CDR3 protein. The sample holds some 80,000 distinct CDR3 sequences, 76% seen once. The source material was distant non-tumor lung tissue. The source is a woman aged 45-65 years with non-small cell lung cancer. The CDR3 runs from the conserved cysteine through the conserved F or W. A D gene is named only where the DNA matches it firmly. A row's size may be missing; if present it is once, few, many or a size class.

d_call | clone_size | j_call | v_call | cdr3_aa | cdr3_nt
TRBD2 | . | TRBJ2-2 | TRBV29-1 | CSVEPLAGGRVGELFF | TGCAGCGTCGAACCTCTAGCGGGAGGACGAGTTGGGGAGCTGTTTTTT
. | . | TRBJ2-5 | TRBV24-1 | CATSDTERGHETQYF | TGTGCCACCAGTGATACGGAGAGGGGCCATGAGACCCAGTATTTC
. | . | TRBJ1-1 | TRBV29-1 | CSVSTVYTEAFF | TGCAGCGTCTCAACAGTGTACACTGAAGCTTTCTTT
. | . | TRBJ2-1 | TRBV6-2/TRBV6-3 | CVSSYGCVNEQFF | .
. | . | TRBJ1-3 | TRBV11-2 | CASNAGMNSENTIYF | TGCGCCAGCAACGCAGGCATGAACTCTGAAAACACCATATATTTT
TRBD1 | . | TRBJ2-1 | TRBV7-3 | CTSSLDRGLHNEQFF | TGTACCAGCAGCTTAGACAGGGGACTTCACAATGAGCAGTTCTTC
. | . | TRBJ2-3 | TRBV29-1 | CSVEDTDTEYF | TGCAGTGTTGAGGACACAGATACGGAGTATTTT
TRBD2 | . | TRBJ2-2 | TRBV7-9 | CSSSLYGTSGRAGELFF | TGTTCCAGCAGCTTATACGGGACTAGTGGGAGGGCCGGGGAGCTGTTTTTT
. | . | TRBJ1-3 | TRBV12-3/TRBV12-4 | CASSTRVFGNTLYF | TGTGCCAGCAGTACGAGAGTATTCGGAAACACCTTATATTTT
. | . | TRBJ1-1 | TRBV2 | CATSDPGLYTEAFF | TGTGCCACCAGTGATCCAGGGCTTTACACTGAAGCTTTCTTT
. | . | TRBJ1-1 | TRBV6-1 | CVSLGRWNTEAFF | TGTGTCAGTTTGGGACGGTGGAACACTGAAGCTTTCTTT
TRBD2 | . | TRBJ2-3 | TRBV29-1 | CSVDGLAGGVVTQYF | TGCAGCGTTGATGGACTAGCGGGAGGTGTAGTTACGCAATATTTT
. | . | TRBJ2-3 | TRBV28 | CTSSLPSSLTDTQYF | TGTACCAGCAGTTTACCCTCCTCGCTCACAGATACACAGTATTTT
. | few | TRBJ2-5 | TRBV7-8 | CASSLGSGTPEETQYF | TGTGCCAGCAGCTTGGGTTCGGGCACTCCGGAAGAGACCCAGTACTTC
. | . | TRBJ1-5 | TRBV4-1 | CASSQVGGRVSDTQHF | TGCGCCAGCAGCCAAGTTGGCGGGAGGGTCTCAGATACGCAGCATTTT
. | . | TRBJ2-7 | TRBV10-3 | CAIKPEGVSYEHYF | TGTGCCATCAAACCGGAGGGAGTAAGCTACGAGCACTACTTC
. | few | TRBJ2-7 | TRBV20-1 | CSARDDQGTYEQYF | TGCAGTGCTAGAGATGACCAGGGGACATACGAGCAGTACTTC
TRBD2 | . | TRBJ2-7 | TRBV9 | CASSARGGRSAEQYF | TGTGCCAGCAGTGCCCGTGGCGGGAGGTCTGCCGAGCAGTATTTC
. | . | TRBJ1-6 | TRBV6-1 | CASSQLSDSPLHF | TGCGCCAGCTCGCAACTGAGTGATTCACCCCTCCACTTT
. | . | TRBJ2-1 | TRBV12-3/TRBV12-4 | CASILITGADNERFF | TGTGCCAGCATCCTAATAACGGGGGCGGACAATGAGCGGTTCTTC
TRBD1 | . | TRBJ2-7 | TRBV6-2/TRBV6-3 | CTSNGRGRHEQYF | TGTACCAGCAATGGCAGGGGGCGCCACGAGCAGTACTTC
. | many | TRBJ1-5 | TRBV30 | CAWGRRDKNQPQHF | TGTGCCTGGGGGCGCCGGGACAAAAATCAGCCCCAGCATTTT
TRBD1 | . | TRBJ1-2 | TRBV7-8 | CARSPFVGGEFYGYIF | TGTGCCAGAAGCCCCTTCGTAGGGGGCGAGTTCTATGGCTACATCTTC
. | . | TRBJ2-1 | TRBV11-2 | CASNLETANEQFF | TGTGCCAGCAATTTAGAGACGGCCAATGAGCAGTTCTTC
. | few | TRBJ2-3 | TRBV2 | CASSPRNTRTDTLYF | TGTGCCAGCAGTCCACGGAATACCCGCACAGATACGCTGTATTTT
. | . | TRBJ2-1 | TRBV29-1 | CSHLIQDVYNELFF | TGCAGCCATCTTATCCAGGACGTTTACAATGAGCTGTTCTTC
TRBD1 | . | TRBJ2-2 | TRBV12-3/TRBV12-4 | CASSLTGLDTGEWFF | TGCGCCAGCAGTTTGACAGGGTTGGACACCGGGGAGTGGTTTTTT
. | many | TRBJ1-5 | TRBV5-1 | CASSLIAGEGQPQHF | TGCGCCAGCAGCTTGATAGCAGGGGAAGGACAGCCCCAGCATTTT
TRBD2 | . | TRBJ2-3 | TRBV6-1 | CGSTGLSGADTQYF | TGTGGCAGCACGGGACTATCGGGAGCAGATACGCAGTATTTT
TRBD2 | . | TRBJ2-7 | TRBV10-3 | CDISEGTSIYEQYF | TGTGACATCAGTGAGGGGACTAGCATCTACGAACAGTACTTC
. | . | TRBJ1-6 | TRBV12-3/TRBV12-4 | CASRPDSSSPFHF | TGTGCAAGCAGACCCGACAGTTCTTCACCCTTCCACTTT
. | . | TRBJ2-7 | TRBV10-3 | CATRLITYEQYF | TGTGCCACCAGACTAATAACCTACGAGCAGTACTTC
. | . | TRBJ2-7 | TRBV11-2 | CASSISSLERYF | TGTGCCAGCAGCATAAGCAGCTTGGAGCGGTACTTC
. | . | TRBJ1-4 | TRBV29-1 | CSVRQEGEELFF | TGCAGCGTTCGACAGGAGGGTGAAGAACTGTTTTTT
. | . | TRBJ1-2 | TRBV29-1 | CSVGPPARKGEKVWGYTF | TGCAGCGTTGGGCCCCCCGCGAGAAAAGGGGAGAAAGTATGGGGCTACACCTTC
TRBD2 | . | TRBJ2-3 | TRBV6-6 | CVSTPGGHTDTQYF | TGTGTCAGCACCCCGGGAGGCCACACAGATACGCAGTATTTT
. | many | TRBJ1-5 | TRBV10-3 | CAISESPGRNGNQPQHF | TGTGCCATCAGTGAGTCTCCCGGGAGAAACGGGAATCAGCCCCAGCATTTT